This T cell receptor beta chain was recovered during a study of OX40 agonist ivuxolimab in advanced cancers. Looking at the study overall: Ivuxolimab was delivered to patients intravenously every 2 weeks at doses spanning 0.01 to 10 mg/kg. The dose-escalation cohort was approximately 85% male, with a mean age of approximately 62 years, ranging roughly 20 to 90. Notes on the study in general: Patients with a partial response at 0.1-3.0 mg/kg had among the lowest clonal expansion.

This CDR3 has 17 amino acids. V lost 7 bases, J lost 0 bases, and 16 bases lay in between. In germline, CDR1 is SNHLY, CDR2 FYNNEI. TCRdb's table, derived via immunoSEQ multiplex PCR, lists solely in-frame clones and lacks some. The table shows tens of thousands of clones, with around 85% occurring only once. For this clone: Its cognate antigen is unknown.

The sequence derives from an adult with an advanced solid tumor such as melanoma, head and neck, liver or kidney cancer. The rearrangement joins TRBV2 to TRBJ2-6, with a tentative D call TRBD1 (6 bases). Specimen: CD4+ or CD8+ T cells sorted from blood, collected in a trial of the OX40 agonist ivuxolimab. CDR3 protein: CASNGRGRSSGANVLTF. As DNA, the CDR3 is TGTGCCAGCAACGGCAGGGGCAGGAGCTCTGGGGCCAACGTCCTGACTTTC.